A single sample gave rise to the 22 T cell receptor beta chains below, sequenced in a study of read filtering for tumor transcriptome and immune sequencing. Molecular barcoded adaptors covering alpha/delta and beta/gamma chains were used on roughly 370 ng RNA. In TCRdb, the reads were re-called with MiXCR into one record per CDR3 protein. The sample has 90,000 to 95,000 distinct CDR3 sequences, 20% to 25% seen once. Sequenced input: a population of CD138-negative cells sorted from bone marrow. Receptor source: a donor at least 40 years old with multiple myeloma.

The rearrangement links TRBV5-1 to TRBJ1-4; no clear D gene. Germline lookup yields CDR1 SGHRS and CDR2 YFSETQ. Between the trimmed V and J ends, which lost 1 base and 7 bases, there was a span of 11 bases. The CDR3 has 14 residues. The CDR3 sequence is CASSLTAGSEKLFF. The CDR3 DNA is TGCGCCAGCAGCTTGACTGCGGGAAGTGAAAAACTGTTTTTT.

In this sample, this clonotype turned up many times. V usage is TRBV9 and J usage is TRBJ2-1; perhaps TRBD1 as D (6 bases). From germline, CDR1 is SGDLS and CDR2 YYNGEE. V lost 0 bases and J 1 base, leaving 8 bases between the germline ends. There are 15 residues in the CDR3. Here the CDR3 DNA reads TGTGCCAGCAGCGTAGAGGGGGATTCCTACAATGAGCAGTTCTTC. Protein sequence: CASSVEGDSYNEQFF.

This clonotype was picked up many times. J is TRBJ2-3 and V is TRBV7-3; D is perhaps TRBD1 or TRBD2 (6 bases each). Looked up from germline, CDR1 is SGHTA and CDR2 is FQGTGA. V shed 5 bases and J shed 1 base, with 16 bases lying between them. The CDR3 extends over 16 amino acids. The CDR3 DNA is TGTGCCAGCAGCCCGCGGGGTGGGGGCGGCACAGATACGCAGTATTTT. Protein sequence: CASSPRGGGGTDTQYF.

This clonotype has at least ten counts. This sequence joins TRBV12-3 or TRBV12-4 and TRBJ1-4; weak D call: TRBD1 (5 bases). There are 14 residues in the CDR3. The V end was cut by 3 bases, the J end by 7 bases, with 12 bases between. In DNA form, the CDR3 reads TGTGCCAGCAGTTTGGCCCAGGGAGGTGAAAAACTGTTTTTT. It is translated as CASSLAQGGEKLFF.

This clonotype was found many times. The chain uses TRBV6-1 and TRBJ2-2; D unclear. This CDR3 is built from 12 residues. V was cut by 8 bases and J by 1 base, with 5 bases left in between. Germline assignment: CDR1 MNHNS and CDR2 SASEGT. The DNA of the CDR3 is TGTGCCAGCCCAAAGAACACCGGGGAGCTGTTTTTT. Its protein product is CASPKNTGELFF.

This clonotype showed up many times. The chain employs TRBV7-9 and TRBJ2-7; maybe TRBD2 (5 bases). This CDR3 region has 12 residues. CDR1 and CDR2 (germline): SEHNR, FQNEAQ (reference sequence). V was cut by 10 bases and J by 5 bases, with 15 bases left in between. The CDR3 loop reads CATGVSGHEQYF. CDR3 DNA: TGTGCCACCGGGGTGAGTGGCCACGAGCAGTACTTC.

This chain joins TRBV5-1 and TRBJ2-5; D call uncertain. The ends were cut back, 5 bases at V and 2 bases at J, with 10 bases in the middle. This CDR3 has 13 amino acids. Germline CDR1 is SGHRS and CDR2 is YFSETQ. This CDR3 is CASSREVQETQYF. The CDR3 DNA reads TGCGCCAGCAGTCGTGAGGTACAAGAGACCCAGTACTTC.

The table lists this clonotype with many counts. The V gene is TRBV28, the J gene TRBJ2-7; TRBD1 agrees at 7 bases. Germline CDR1 reads MDHEN; CDR2 reads SYDVKM. The junction had 11 bases not matched to a gene; V was cut back by 10 bases and J by 2 bases. The CDR3 contains 14 residues. CDR3 sequence reads: CATGPGQTTYEQYF. The CDR3 region has the DNA TGTGCCACCGGACCGGGACAGACTACCTACGAGCAGTACTTC.

There are many counts of this clonotype. The V gene is TRBV18, the J gene TRBJ1-1; 7 positions match TRBD1. There are 17 residues in the CDR3. Germline values: CDR1 KGHSH, CDR2 LQKENI. Trimming cost V 4 bases and J 1 base; bases outside gene matches: 12. The CDR3, as DNA: TGTGCCAGCTCACTTCTAGGGGGCACAGCTAAGAACACTGAAGCTTTCTTT. Translated: CASSLLGGTAKNTEAFF.

Notes on this clonotype: A much larger clone lies one base from this, so it may be a read error. The rearrangement links TRBV6-6 to TRBJ2-5, with D perhaps TRBD1 (6 bases). In germline, CDR1 is MNHNY, CDR2 SVGAGI (reference sequence). The CDR3 sequence is 14 residues long. CDR3 loop: CAASSGQYQETQYF. The CDR3 nucleotides read TGTGCAGCCAGCAGTGGACAGTACCAAGAGACCCAGTACTTC.

This clonotype has only a few counts. The chain carries TRBV5-4 and TRBJ2-2, with D perhaps given as TRBD1 or TRBD2 (6 bases each). V lost 3 bases to trimming and J lost 6 bases, with 15 bases between them. Per germline, CDR1 SGHNT and CDR2 YYREEE (reference sequence). The CDR3 contains 15 residues. In DNA form, the CDR3 reads TGTGCCAGCAGCTCCCCGGGGGCGCCGTCCGGGGAGCTGTTTTTT. Translated, it gives CASSSPGAPSGELFF.

The chain uses TRBV3-1 and TRBJ1-1; D may be TRBD1 (6 bases). The V gene's germline CDR1 is LGHDT and CDR2 YNNKEL (reference sequence). Trimming took 4 bases from V and 11 from J, leaving 14 bases between them. This CDR3 is built from 12 residues. CDR3 nucleotide sequence: TGTGCCAGCAGCCCCAGGGGAGGTGGGGCTTTCTTT. Encoded protein: CASSPRGGGAFF.

This clonotype has ten or more counts. The chain employs TRBV20-1 and TRBJ1-1, with D perhaps TRBD1 (6 bases). The CDR3 is 14 amino acids. Germline CDR1 DFQATT, CDR2 SNEGSKA (reference sequence). V was trimmed by 0 bases and J by 0 bases, leaving 8 bases between them. CDR3 bases: TGCAGTGCTAGAGATGGGGGGCTGAACACTGAAGCTTTCTTT. Translated, it gives CSARDGGLNTEAFF.

About this clonotype itself: Just one base apart from a much larger clone, this may be a read error. J is TRBJ2-5 and V is TRBV6-1, with D uncertain. CDR3 size: 15 residues. The V and J ends lost 6 bases and 1 base respectively, with 15 bases between them. Germline V CDR1 and CDR2: MNHNS, SASEGT. DNA of the CDR3: TGTGCCAGCAGCAAAGCTGCCAGGTCCCAAGAGACCCAGTACTTC. Protein sequence: CASSKAARSQETQYF.

This clonotype appeared once. A read error may be the cause here, since a much bigger clone is one base away. The chain couples TRBV29-1 to TRBJ2-5; D possibly corresponds to TRBD1 (6 bases). The CDR3 spans 14 residues. Germline V gene sequence: CDR1 SQVTM, CDR2 ANQGSEA. The CDR3 here is CSVEDRGKLETQHF. The CDR3 DNA follows: TGCAGCGTTGAAGATAGGGGGAAATTAGAGACCCAGCACTTC.

The count of this clonotype is one. A much larger clone lies one base from this, so it may be a read error. The rearrangement joins TRBV20-1 to TRBJ1-1, with D perhaps matching TRBD1 (6 bases). Looked up from germline, CDR1 is DFQATT and CDR2 is SNEGSKA (reference sequence). The CDR3 is 15 residues long. With 3 bases removed from V and 0 bases from J, the gap between germline ends came to 14 bases. The CDR3 DNA reads TGCAGTGCTAGTCAAGGGAAGGGGGTGAACACTGAAGCTTTCTTT. Translation gives CSASQGKGVNTEAFF.

This clonotype has ten or more counts. This chain links TRBV20-1 with TRBJ1-2; D gene unclear. With 1 base removed from V and 6 bases from J, the gap between germline ends came to 9 bases. Germline lookup yields CDR1 DFQATT and CDR2 SNEGSKA (reference sequence). The length of the CDR3 is 12 residues. The CDR3 DNA follows: TGCAGTGCTAGAGTCGAGGTGGATGGCTACACCTTC. It is translated as CSARVEVDGYTF.

This clonotype was seen a single time. Given a much more abundant clone one base away, this may be a read error. The chain recombines TRBV9 with TRBJ2-7; possibly TRBD2 for D (7 bases). Germline V lookup: CDR1 SGDLS, CDR2 YYNGEE. This CDR3 is 15 amino acids long. The CDR3 coding sequence is TGTGCCAACAGCGCTGCCGGGGGGCCATCCTACGAGCAGTACTTC. Translation gives CANSAAGGPSYEQYF.

This clonotype was picked up one time. A far larger clone is just one base off, so this is likely a read error. The chain is built from TRBV6-1 and TRBJ1-1; weak D call: TRBD1 (6 bases). The CDR3 spans 15 residues. The germline V gene has CDR1 MNHNS and CDR2 SASEGT. V was clipped by 5 bases and J by 3 bases, with 16 bases between them. The CDR3 spells CASSYLGAGDTEAFF. The CDR3 DNA sequence: TGTGCCAGCAGTTACTTGGGGGCTGGGGACACTGAAGCTTTCTTT.

This clonotype came up many times. This chain uses TRBV7-9 with TRBJ2-2, with D unclear. This CDR3 contains 10 residues. Between the trimmed V and J ends, which lost 11 bases and 4 bases, there was a span of 5 bases. Germline V lookup: CDR1 SEHNR, CDR2 FQNEAQ (reference sequence). CDR3 bases: TGTGCCTCCTTCACCGGGGAGCTGTTTTTT. Amino acids: CASFTGELFF.

This clonotype is categorized as medium-sized (0.01 to 0.1%). The gene calls are TRBV11-2 and TRBJ2-1; D perhaps matches TRBD1 (7 bases). Germline V CDR1 and CDR2: SGHAT, FQNNGV. Trimming took off 1 base at V and 0 bases at J, with 22 bases between the two ends. This CDR3 is 20 amino acids long. CDR3 DNA sequence: TGTGCCAGCAGCTTAGGGGTTGCGGGACAGTGGCAGAGCTCCTACAATGAGCAGTTCTTC. This gives the protein CASSLGVAGQWQSSYNEQFF.

This clonotype was seen ten or more times. This chain uses TRBV20-1 with TRBJ2-7; 11 bases are shared with TRBD1. Trimming cost V 5 bases and J 6 bases; bases outside gene matches: 3. The CDR3 runs to 12 residues. Germline assignment: CDR1 DFQATT and CDR2 SNEGSKA (reference sequence). The CDR3 sequence is CSAPGTGGEQYF. The CDR3 DNA reads as TGCAGTGCTCCCGGGACAGGGGGCGAGCAGTACTTC.